A single sample gave rise to the 6 T cell receptor beta chains below, sequenced in a study of CD8 T cells in ankylosing spondylitis. Study-level points and caveats: Ankylosing spondylitis blood appeared to carry a characteristic TCR beta motif of roughly eight highly homologous variants.

These receptors' antigens are unknown. TCRdb itself ran the 5' RACE reads through MiXCR, one entry per CDR3 protein. This sample has fewer than 500,000 distinct CDR3 sequences, with 25% to 30% found just once. Sequencing used blood, either unsorted or a sorted T cell fraction (not recorded which). The receptors derive from a male donor with ankylosing spondylitis.

The sample holds many counts of this clonotype. The V gene is TRBV21-1, the J gene TRBJ2-4. TRBV21-1 is given as a pseudogene. CDR3 size: 20 residues. The CDR3 DNA follows: TGTGCCAGCAGCAAAGCGCGAGACCGAAACCTGGAAAGGGCCAAAAACATTCAGTACTTC. Translating it yields CASSKARDRNLERAKNIQYF.

V and J are TRBV5-1 and TRBJ1-5, with a weak D call TRBD1 (6 bases). CDR3 length: 16 residues. CDR1 is SGHRS and CDR2 is YFSETQ in the germline V gene. Trimming cost V 2 bases and J 0 bases, with 12 bases left between them. The CDR3 region has the DNA TGCGCCAGCAGCTTACGACAGGAAAATAGCAATCAGCCCCAGCATTTT. It translates to CASSLRQENSNQPQHF.

This chain links TRBV20-1 with TRBJ2-2; D is unclear. The CDR3 covers 14 residues. Germline CDR1 and CDR2: DFQATT and SNEGSKA (reference sequence). Trimming stripped 0 bases from V and 3 bases from J, with 8 bases between. CDR3 DNA sequence: TGCAGTGCTAGAGAAGGCCCCTACACCGGGGAGCTGTTTTTT. Translating gives CSAREGPYTGELFF.

This clonotype was seen a few times. The chain joins TRBV11-2 to TRBJ1-1, with 7 bases lining up with TRBD1. Germline V gene sequence: CDR1 SGHAT, CDR2 FQNNGV. V shed 5 bases and J 0 bases; nucleotides not matched to a gene: 3. The CDR3 is made up of 14 amino acids. Here the CDR3 DNA reads TGTGCCAGCAGCGTCACAGGGGTGAACACTGAAGCTTTCTTT. Protein sequence: CASSVTGVNTEAFF.

This chain uses TRBV3-1 with TRBJ1-1, with a possible D match to TRBD1 (6 bases). Germline V gene lookup returns CDR1 LGHDT and CDR2 YNNKEL (reference sequence). The CDR3 is made up of 13 amino acids. With 4 bases removed from V and 7 bases from J, the gap between germline ends came to 13 bases. The CDR3 DNA is TGTGCCAGCAGCCGGACAGACTGGAGTGAAGCTTTCTTT. Translation: CASSRTDWSEAFF.

The chain combines TRBV2 with TRBJ2-7, with 12 bases lining up with TRBD1. The germline CDR1 and CDR2 sequences are SNHLY and FYNNEI. The J segment lost 4 bases and the V segment lost 7 bases, leaving 5 bases of the junction unmatched. The CDR3 is 14 amino acids. The CDR3 region has the DNA TGTGCCAGCAACCGGGACAGGGGGCCGTACGAGCAGTACTTC. It codes for CASNRDRGPYEQYF. Looking up the rest from reference TRBV2 and TRBJ2-7 gives the full variable domain: EPEVTQTPSHQVTQMGQEVILRCVPISNHLYFYWYRQILGQKVEFLVSFYNNEISEKSEIFDDQFSVERPDGSNFTLKIRSTKLEDSAMYFCASNRDRGPYEQYFGPGTRLTVT.